The 24 T cell receptor beta chains below were found in one sample sequenced in a study of T cells after yellow fever vaccination. TCRdb ran MiXCR on the 5' RACE reads and lists one entry per CDR3 protein. This sample yields under 400,000 distinct CDR3 sequences, of which roughly 11% are seen a single time; roughly 18% belongs to the top ten. The material sequenced was PBMCs, taken on the day of the first yellow fever vaccination. The receptors derive from a man younger than 30 who received the YFV17D yellow fever vaccine.

V is TRBV5-6 and J is TRBJ2-2, with 8 bases fitting TRBD1. Trimming cost V 4 bases and J 4 bases; bases outside gene matches: 6. CDR1 is SGHDT, CDR2 YYEEEE, per germline. The CDR3 is 15 amino acids. CDR3 sequence reads: CASSTPGQVTGELFF. In DNA, the CDR3 is TGTGCCAGCAGCACCCCGGGACAGGTCACCGGGGAGCTGTTTTTT.

This clonotype was seen more than once but under ten times. This chain connects TRBV7-2 to TRBJ2-1; 7 bases are a match to TRBD2. This CDR3 spans 15 amino acids. V shed 5 bases, J shed 4 bases, and the junction held 8 bases outside the gene matches. CDR1 SGHTA and CDR2 FQGNSA come from the germline V gene. CDR3 sequence reads: CASSLGGAVYNEQFF. DNA of the CDR3: TGTGCCAGCAGCCTGGGAGGGGCTGTGTACAATGAGCAGTTCTTC.

CDR3 coding DNA: TGTGCCACCGGGGCCAACGTCCTGACTTTC. Its translation is CATGANVLTF. V usage is TRBV11-2 and J usage is TRBJ2-6; D ambiguous. The V gene's germline CDR1 is SGHAT and CDR2 FQNNGV. The CDR3 extends over 10 amino acids. Trimming shortened V by 10 bases and J by 4 bases, and 2 bases separated the two germline ends.

The chain couples TRBV5-1 to TRBJ2-1, with D hard to call. With 0 bases removed from V and 0 bases from J, the gap between germline ends came to 10 bases. The CDR3 consists of 16 residues. Germline V lookup: CDR1 SGHRS, CDR2 YFSETQ. This chain's CDR3 is CASSLVGGGSYNEQFF. The DNA for the CDR3 is TGCGCCAGCAGCTTGGTTGGCGGTGGCTCCTACAATGAGCAGTTCTTC.

The rearrangement uses TRBV5-1 and TRBJ2-6, with D possibly TRBD1 on 6 matching bases. Trimming took off 2 bases at V and 3 bases at J, with 9 bases between the two ends. In germline, CDR1 is SGHRS, CDR2 YFSETQ. The CDR3 loop spans 15 amino acids. CDR3 nucleotide sequence: TGCGCCAGCAGCTTCTCAGGGGTTGGGGCCAACGTCCTGACTTTC. Translated, it gives CASSFSGVGANVLTF.

This clonotype was counted a few times. The rearrangement joins TRBV4-3 to TRBJ2-1, with a possible D match to TRBD2 (6 bases). The germline V gene has CDR1 LGHNA and CDR2 YSLEER. This CDR3 has 13 residues. The ends were cut back, 8 bases at V and 2 bases at J, with 10 bases in the middle. For the CDR3, the DNA is TGCGCCAGCCGCGGGACCGCCTACAATGAGCAGTTCTTC. It encodes CASRGTAYNEQFF.

The V call is TRBV13, the J call TRBJ2-3, with 8 positions matching TRBD2. The CDR3 consists of 16 residues. Germline assignment: CDR1 PRHDT and CDR2 FYEKMQ (reference sequence). After removal of 1 base from V and 8 bases from J, the junction contained 11 bases not matched to a gene. The CDR3 is CASSLASGAGVGTQYF. Written as DNA, the CDR3 is TGTGCCAGCAGCTTAGCGTCCGGAGCGGGGGTTGGTACGCAGTATTTT.

There are a few counts of this clonotype. The J gene is TRBJ2-3, the V gene TRBV28; the match to TRBD2 covers 7 bases. The CDR3 is made up of 16 amino acids. Germline-derived CDR1 and CDR2 are MDHEN and SYDVKM. J gave up 0 bases and V 9 bases, and 12 bases lay outside the gene matches. The CDR3 here is CASRKVGGDSTDTQYF. CDR3 coding DNA: TGTGCCAGTCGAAAAGTGGGGGGGGATAGCACAGATACGCAGTATTTT.

This clonotype was found a few times. As DNA, the CDR3 is TGTGCCAGCAGCCAAGGACAGGTACGCAATCAGCCCCAGCATTTT. Translating gives CASSQGQVRNQPQHF. This chain uses TRBV5-5 with TRBJ1-5; 7 bases fit TRBD1. The V segment lost 4 bases and the J segment 2 bases; nucleotides outside the gene matches: 6. Per the germline V gene, CDR1 is SGHKS and CDR2 is YYEKEE (reference sequence). This CDR3 spans 15 amino acids. The whole variable domain, filled in from reference TRBV5-5 and TRBJ1-5, reads DAGVTQSPTHLIKTRGQQVTLRCSPISGHKSVSWYQQVLGQGPQFIFQYYEKEERGRGNFPDRFSARQFPNYSSELNVNALLLGDSALYLCASSQGQVRNQPQHFGDGTRLSIL.

This clonotype was seen more than once but under ten times. The gene calls are TRBV7-6 and TRBJ1-3; perhaps TRBD1 as D (6 bases). Trimming removed 4 bases at V and 4 bases at J, with 14 bases between. Germline V lookup: CDR1 SGHVS, CDR2 FNYEAQ. This CDR3 region has 15 residues. The CDR3 nucleotides read TGTGCCAGCAGCTCTACTGACGGGACAGGAAACACCATATATTTT. Amino acid sequence: CASSSTDGTGNTIYF.

Ten or more counts support this clonotype. The rearrangement uses TRBV10-3 and TRBJ1-2, with D possibly TRBD1 on 5 matching bases. The V and J ends lost 2 bases and 2 bases respectively, with 9 bases between them. This CDR3 region has 14 residues. Germline lookup yields CDR1 ENHRY and CDR2 SYGVKD. CDR3 coding DNA: TGTGCCATCAGTGAGATGGACACAAACTATGGCTACACCTTC. Residues: CAISEMDTNYGYTF.

This clonotype has just a few counts. This rearrangement joins TRBV21-1 to TRBJ2-7; the table calls TRBD1, which could not be checked here. TRBV21-1 is a listed pseudogene. The CDR3 spans 17 residues. CDR3 nucleotides: TGTGCCAGCAGCAAAGAAACTACAGGGGGCTATGGCTACGAGCAGTACGTC. This codes for CASSKETTGGYGYEQYV.

This sequence joins TRBV5-1 and TRBJ2-5; 9 bases are shared with TRBD1. V was pared by 3 bases and J by 5 bases, with 8 bases of the junction left unmatched. CDR3 length: 15 amino acids. Germline V gives CDR1 SGHRS, CDR2 YFSETQ. The CDR3 DNA reads TGCGCCAGCAGCTCAATCACAGGGGGCGCGGAGACCCAGTACTTC. As protein: CASSSITGGAETQYF. Looking up the rest from reference TRBV5-1 and TRBJ2-5 gives the full variable domain: KAGVTQTPRYLIKTRGQQVTLSCSPISGHRSVSWYQQTPGQGLQFLFEYFSETQRNKGNFPGRFSGRQFSNSRSEMNVSTLELGDSALYLCASSSITGGAETQYFGPGTRLLVL.

The genes are TRBV20-1 and TRBJ1-4, with 10 bases matching TRBD1. CDR1 and CDR2 (germline): DFQATT, SNEGSKA (reference sequence). V was pared by 0 bases and J by 6 bases, with 1 base of the junction left unmatched. This CDR3 spans 14 amino acids. This CDR3 reads CSAREGQGDEKLFF. The CDR3 DNA is TGCAGTGCTAGAGAAGGACAGGGGGATGAAAAACTGTTTTTT.

This clonotype was picked up a small number of times. The chain employs TRBV6-1 and TRBJ2-3; the match to TRBD2 covers 8 bases. The CDR3 is 14 residues long. Germline-derived CDR1 and CDR2 are MNHNS and SASEGT. The V segment lost 10 bases and the J segment 3 bases; nucleotides outside the gene matches: 9. DNA for the CDR3: TGTGCCACCCGGACTAGCATGCCGACAGATACGCAGTATTTT. Amino acid sequence: CATRTSMPTDTQYF.

This clonotype was seen only a few times. V and J are TRBV24-1 and TRBJ2-1; TRBD2 matches at 11 bases. The CDR3 has 15 amino acids. V shed 6 bases, J shed 8 bases, and the junction held 8 bases outside the gene matches. The V gene's germline CDR1 is KGHDR and CDR2 SFDVKD. This chain's CDR3 is CATSLGLAGGHEQFF. CDR3 DNA sequence: TGTGCCACCAGTCTCGGCCTAGCGGGGGGCCATGAGCAGTTCTTC.

This clonotype was observed a few times. This chain joins TRBV7-2 and TRBJ1-3; D is undetermined. The CDR3 length is 11 residues. Germline V gene lookup returns CDR1 SGHTA and CDR2 FQGNSA. V lost 3 bases and J lost 8, with 5 bases in between. The CDR3 coding sequence is TGTGCCAGCAGCTTGGCAGACACCATATATTTT. This encodes CASSLADTIYF. Drawing the rest from reference TRBV7-2 and TRBJ1-3, the complete variable domain is GAGVSQSPSNKVTEKGKDVELRCDPISGHTALYWYRQSLGQGLEFLIYFQGNSAPDKSGLPSDRFSAERTGGSVSTLTIQRTQQEDSAVYLCASSLADTIYFGEGSWLTVV.

In its sample, this clonotype was seen a few times. The CDR3 region is CASSQGTGGLGEKLFF. CDR3 coding DNA: TGCGCCAGCAGCCAGGGGACAGGGGGCCTTGGGGAAAAACTGTTTTTT. This sequence joins TRBV4-3 and TRBJ1-4; 12 bases are shared with TRBD1. The junction had 7 bases not matched to a gene; V was cut back by 3 bases and J by 8 bases. The CDR3 has 16 amino acids. Germline V gives CDR1 LGHNA, CDR2 YSLEER.

This clonotype has a handful of counts. The V and J genes are TRBV28 and TRBJ2-5, with 9 positions matching TRBD2. V lost 9 bases and J lost 2; bases outside the gene matches: 4. The CDR3 runs to 13 residues. Germline lookup yields CDR1 MDHEN and CDR2 SYDVKM. The CDR3 DNA sequence: TGTGCCAGTCAGCGGGGGGTGCAAGAGACCCAGTACTTC. Amino acid sequence: CASQRGVQETQYF.

The chain links TRBV20-1 to TRBJ1-4, with 9 bases fitting TRBD1. The V gene's germline CDR1 is DFQATT and CDR2 SNEGSKA (reference sequence). With V trimmed by 7 bases and J by 5 bases, 8 bases remained unmatched. This CDR3 contains 14 residues. CDR3 sequence (DNA): TGCAGTGTTCCGAGGGGACAGGGAAATGAAAAACTGTTTTTT. It codes for CSVPRGQGNEKLFF.

This chain uses TRBV4-3 with TRBJ2-2, with D tentatively TRBD2 (6 bases). The CDR3 length is 17 residues. The V end lost 0 bases, the J end lost 2 bases, and 13 bases lay between the germline ends. CDR1 is LGHNA, CDR2 YSLEER, per germline. The CDR3 DNA sequence: TGCGCCAGCAGCCAAGATCCCGCGGGGCTAAACACCGGGGAGCTGTTTTTT. Amino acids: CASSQDPAGLNTGELFF.

A few counts support this clonotype. The genes are TRBV4-2 and TRBJ1-5; D is uncertain. The ends were cut back, 4 bases at V and 0 bases at J, with 10 bases in the middle. CDR1 LGHNA and CDR2 YNFKEQ come from the germline V gene. The CDR3 runs 15 residues. The CDR3 nucleotides read TGTGCCAGCAGCCTTCAGGCCTATAGCAATCAGCCCCAGCATTTT. Translating it yields CASSLQAYSNQPQHF.

The V call is TRBV20-1, the J call TRBJ2-5; 8 nucleotides align to TRBD2. This CDR3 is built from 14 residues. Trimming cost V 0 bases and J 4 bases; bases outside gene matches: 4. Looked up from germline, CDR1 is DFQATT and CDR2 is SNEGSKA (reference sequence). CDR3 amino acids: CSARDAGGGETQYF. The CDR3 DNA is TGCAGTGCTAGAGATGCGGGGGGAGGAGAGACCCAGTACTTC.

The J gene is TRBJ2-1, the V gene TRBV10-3; D is unresolved. CDR1 and CDR2 (germline): ENHRY, SYGVKD. The CDR3 loop spans 19 amino acids. The ends were cut back, 0 bases at V and 0 bases at J, with 18 bases in the middle. Here the CDR3 reads CAISESSGLGISSYNEQFF. The CDR3 region has the DNA TGTGCCATCAGTGAGTCGTCGGGTTTAGGGATAAGCTCCTACAATGAGCAGTTCTTC.